One sample yielded the 16 T cell receptor beta chains listed below, sequenced in a study of T cell repertoires in ileal Crohn's disease (dated by TCRdb to the late 2010s). Libraries were prepared through the immunoSEQ multiplex PCR assay. This is the immuneACCESS table as TCRdb keeps it, with only in-frame sequences that have V and J called. A part of the clones is gone; compared with another copy, unresolved V genes explain less than half, and the rest is unexplained. Here the sample has 4,000 or so clones; about 73% occur a single time. Clones ranked in the top ten supply around 14% of the sample. The meaning of the sample's time point label: neoterminal ileum biopsy at postoperative endoscopy, about 6 months after surgery. Sequencing used ileal tissue. These receptors were obtained from an adult with Crohn's disease.

This chain uses TRBV5-5 with TRBJ2-3; tentative D call: TRBD1 (5 bases). The length of the CDR3 is 12 residues. Germline lookup yields CDR1 SGHKS and CDR2 YYEKEE (reference sequence). The V and J ends lost 3 bases and 6 bases respectively, with 8 bases between them. CDR3 sequence (DNA): TGTGCCAGCAGCTCCGACAGTGATACGCAGTATTTT. Protein product: CASSSDSDTQYF.

The J gene is TRBJ2-4, the V gene TRBV4-3, with a tentative D call TRBD1 (6 bases). CDR3 length equals 16 residues. Trimming removed 3 bases at V and 7 bases at J, with 19 bases between. From germline, CDR1 is LGHNA and CDR2 YSLEER. CDR3 sequence: CASSHVGWGPGNIQYF. Here the CDR3 DNA reads TGCGCCAGCAGCCATGTGGGGTGGGGGCCCGGGAACATTCAGTACTTC.

This clone was detected a few times. The chain has TRBV6-1 and TRBJ1-1; no clear D. Germline V gene lookup returns CDR1 MNHNS and CDR2 SASEGT. With 7 bases removed from V and 1 base from J, the gap between germline ends came to 10 bases. The CDR3 is 13 residues long. CDR3 region: CASKENENTEAFF. CDR3 nucleotides: TGTGCCAGCAAGGAGAACGAGAACACTGAAGCTTTCTTT.

The gene calls are TRBV27 and TRBJ2-2, with 15 bases identical to TRBD2. The germline gives CDR1 MNHEY, CDR2 SMNVEV (reference sequence). J was trimmed by 4 bases and V by 6 bases; bases with no gene match: 3. This CDR3 region has 16 residues. The CDR3 is CASRGLAGGTTGELFF. Written as DNA, the CDR3 is TGTGCCAGCAGGGGACTAGCGGGGGGAACCACCGGGGAGCTGTTTTTT.

The J gene is TRBJ1-1, the V gene TRBV27, with D maybe TRBD1 (5 bases). The germline gives CDR1 MNHEY, CDR2 SMNVEV (reference sequence). CDR3 length: 16 amino acids. The V end lost 3 bases, the J end lost 3 bases, and 17 bases lay between the germline ends. The CDR3 reads CASSLWGSKSYTEAFF. CDR3 sequence (DNA): TGTGCCAGCAGTTTGTGGGGCAGCAAATCATACACTGAAGCTTTCTTT.

The rearrangement links TRBV2 to TRBJ2-6; D might be TRBD2 (5 bases). The CDR3 spans 17 residues. Germline CDR1 is SNHLY and CDR2 is FYNNEI. Deletions cut 6 bases from V and 1 base from J, with 16 bases between. CDR3 sequence reads: CASRPDEGGSGANVLTF. The CDR3 nucleotides are TGTGCCAGCAGGCCTGACGAGGGTGGTTCTGGGGCCAACGTCCTGACTTTC. Using reference TRBV2 and TRBJ2-6 for the parts outside the CDR3, the full variable domain is EPEVTQTPSHQVTQMGQEVILRCVPISNHLYFYWYRQILGQKVEFLVSFYNNEISEKSEIFDDQFSVERPDGSNFTLKIRSTKLEDSAMYFCASRPDEGGSGANVLTFGAGSRLTVL.

The chain couples TRBV25-1 to TRBJ2-1; the match to TRBD1 covers 9 bases. The CDR3 covers 16 residues. V lost 3 bases to trimming and J lost 4 bases; unmatched junction nucleotides: 7. Germline CDR1 is MGHDK and CDR2 is SYGVNS. The CDR3 DNA sequence: TGTGCCAGCAGTGATCGGGGACAGGGAGAGTACAATGAGCAGTTCTTC. Translation: CASSDRGQGEYNEQFF.

V usage is TRBV7-9 and J usage is TRBJ2-2; D remains unclear. V was clipped by 2 bases and J by 4 bases, with 5 bases between them. In germline, CDR1 is SEHNR, CDR2 FQNEAQ (reference sequence). The CDR3 has 13 amino acids. In nucleotides, the CDR3 is TGTGCCAGCAGCTTACTAGTCACCGGGGAGCTGTTTTTT. This codes for CASSLLVTGELFF.

J is TRBJ1-1 and V is TRBV5-1, with D possibly being TRBD1 (6 bases). Per germline, CDR1 SGHRS and CDR2 YFSETQ. The CDR3 covers 15 residues. V dropped 0 bases and J dropped 5 bases, with 14 bases sitting between them. The DNA for the CDR3 is TGCGCCAGCAGCTTGGCCGGGGGAGGGGGGACTGAAGCTTTCTTT. Its translation: CASSLAGGGGTEAFF.

The chain is built from TRBV15 and TRBJ1-1; 7 bases align to TRBD1. V shed 2 bases and J 7 bases; nucleotides not matched to a gene: 7. The CDR3 length is 14 residues. Germline CDR1 LNHNV, CDR2 YYDKDF (reference sequence). The CDR3 nucleotides read TGTGCCACCAGCAGATGGCAGGGGGGCCTTGAAGCTTTCTTT. This gives the protein CATSRWQGGLEAFF. Complete variable domain (other parts from reference TRBV15 and TRBJ1-1): DAMVIQNPRYQVTQFGKPVTLSCSQTLNHNVMYWYQQKSSQAPKLLFHYYDKDFNNEADTPDNFQSRRPNTSFCFLDIRSPGLGDTAMYLCATSRWQGGLEAFFGQGTRLTVV.

The CDR3 region is CASSEGGLARETQYF. In nucleotides, the CDR3 is TGTGCCAGCAGTGAAGGAGGGCTAGCGCGGGAGACCCAGTACTTC. The genes are TRBV2 and TRBJ2-5; TRBD2 is a possible D gene (6 bases). Between the trimmed V and J ends, which lost 1 base and 5 bases, there was a span of 14 bases. The CDR3 is 15 amino acids. The germline CDR1 and CDR2 sequences are SNHLY and FYNNEI.

This clone was seen more than once but under ten times. The genes are TRBV7-6 and TRBJ2-1, with D maybe TRBD1 (6 bases). CDR1 is SGHVS and CDR2 is FNYEAQ in the germline V gene. V shed 1 base and J shed 6 bases, with 13 bases lying between them. The CDR3 sequence is 15 residues long. CDR3 coding DNA: TGTGCCAGCAGCTTAGGTCAGGGGCTTTCCAATGAGCAGTTCTTC. Translating gives CASSLGQGLSNEQFF.

The chain employs TRBV12-1 and TRBJ2-6; the D call of TRBD1 is as the table states it, not checked on the DNA. TRBV12-1 is labeled a pseudogene. The length of the CDR3 is 18 residues. The CDR3 nucleotides read TGTGCCAGCAGCTTTGCCCGGGGACAAAAGACTGGGGCCAACGTCCTGACTTTC. Residues: CASSFARGQKTGANVLTF.

The chain has TRBV10-3 and TRBJ1-2, with TRBD1 matching over 7 bases. This CDR3 is 16 amino acids long. Germline CDR1 reads ENHRY; CDR2 reads SYGVKD. Losses at the gene ends were 0 bases for V and 7 bases for J; bases not matched to a gene: 11. CDR3 residues: CAISESLGTDGGGYTF. The CDR3 nucleotides read TGTGCCATCAGTGAGTCCCTCGGGACAGATGGAGGTGGCTACACCTTC.

This chain connects TRBV4-1 to TRBJ2-1, with 12 bases fitting TRBD2. Unmatched junction bases numbered 6, after V lost 1 base and J lost 8 bases. This CDR3 is 16 amino acids long. Germline CDR1 is MGHRA and CDR2 is YSYEKL. DNA of the CDR3: TGCGCCAGCAGCCAAGTTTCTAGCGGGGGGGCCGATGAGCAGTTCTTC. Translation: CASSQVSSGGADEQFF.

The V gene is TRBV10-2, the J gene TRBJ1-2; possible D gene TRBD1, 5 bases. Trimming took off 2 bases at V and 4 bases at J, with 11 bases between the two ends. Germline lookup yields CDR1 WSHSY and CDR2 SAAADI. The CDR3 covers 14 residues. The CDR3 reads CASSEGQGPYGYTF. CDR3 bases: TGCGCCAGCAGTGAGGGGCAGGGCCCCTATGGCTACACCTTC.